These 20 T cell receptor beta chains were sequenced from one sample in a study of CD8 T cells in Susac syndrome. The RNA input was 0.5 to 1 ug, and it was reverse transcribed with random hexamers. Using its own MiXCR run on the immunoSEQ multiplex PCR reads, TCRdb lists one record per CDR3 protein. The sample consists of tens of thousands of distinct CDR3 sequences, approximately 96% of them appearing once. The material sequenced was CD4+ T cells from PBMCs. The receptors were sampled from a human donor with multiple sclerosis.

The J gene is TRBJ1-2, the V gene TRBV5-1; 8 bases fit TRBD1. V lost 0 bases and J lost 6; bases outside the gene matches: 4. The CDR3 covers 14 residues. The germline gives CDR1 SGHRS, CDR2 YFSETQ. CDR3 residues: CASSLVQGEDGYTF. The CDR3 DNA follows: TGCGCCAGCAGCTTGGTACAGGGGGAGGATGGCTACACCTTC. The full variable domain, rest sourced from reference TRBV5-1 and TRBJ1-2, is KAGVTQTPRYLIKTRGQQVTLSCSPISGHRSVSWYQQTPGQGLQFLFEYFSETQRNKGNFPGRFSGRQFSNSRSEMNVSTLELGDSALYLCASSLVQGEDGYTFGSGTRLTVV.

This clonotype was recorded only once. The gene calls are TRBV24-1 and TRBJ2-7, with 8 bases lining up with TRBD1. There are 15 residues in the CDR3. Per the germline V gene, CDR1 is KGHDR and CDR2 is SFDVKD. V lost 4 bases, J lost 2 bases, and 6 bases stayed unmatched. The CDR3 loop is CATSEGQGAAYEQYF. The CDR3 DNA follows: TGTGCCACCAGTGAAGGACAGGGTGCAGCCTACGAGCAGTACTTC.

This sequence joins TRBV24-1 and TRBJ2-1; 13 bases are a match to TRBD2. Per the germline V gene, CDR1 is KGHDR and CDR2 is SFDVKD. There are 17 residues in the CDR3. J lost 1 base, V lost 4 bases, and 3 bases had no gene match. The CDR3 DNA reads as TGTGCCACCAGTGACAGGACTAGCGGGGGTTCCTACAATGAGCAGTTCTTC. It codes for CATSDRTSGGSYNEQFF.

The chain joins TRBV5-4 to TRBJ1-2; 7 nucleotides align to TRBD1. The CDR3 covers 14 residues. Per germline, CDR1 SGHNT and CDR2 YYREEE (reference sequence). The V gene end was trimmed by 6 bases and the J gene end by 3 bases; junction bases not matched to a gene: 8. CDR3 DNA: TGTGCCAGCACCATCGGACAGGATGACTATGGCTACACCTTC. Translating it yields CASTIGQDDYGYTF.

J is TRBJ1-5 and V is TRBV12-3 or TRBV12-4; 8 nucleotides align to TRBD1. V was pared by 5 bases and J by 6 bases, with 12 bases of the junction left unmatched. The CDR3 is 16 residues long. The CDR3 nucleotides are TGTGCCAGCAGTCCGTTCGGACAGGGAGTGGGTCAGCCCCAGCATTTT. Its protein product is CASSPFGQGVGQPQHF.

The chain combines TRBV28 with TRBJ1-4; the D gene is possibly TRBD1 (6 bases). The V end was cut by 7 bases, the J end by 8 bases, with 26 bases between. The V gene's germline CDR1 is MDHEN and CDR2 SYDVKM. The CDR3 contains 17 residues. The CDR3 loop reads CASKGAGAQRRGEKLFF. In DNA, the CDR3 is TGTGCCAGCAAGGGAGCGGGGGCGCAGAGGCGAGGGGAAAAACTGTTTTTT. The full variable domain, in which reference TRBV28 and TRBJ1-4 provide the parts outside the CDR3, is DVKVTQSSRYLVKRTGEKVFLECVQDMDHENMFWYRQDPGLGLRLIYFSYDVKMKEKGDIPEGYSVSREKKERFSLILESASTNQTSMYLCASKGAGAQRRGEKLFFGSGTQLSVL.

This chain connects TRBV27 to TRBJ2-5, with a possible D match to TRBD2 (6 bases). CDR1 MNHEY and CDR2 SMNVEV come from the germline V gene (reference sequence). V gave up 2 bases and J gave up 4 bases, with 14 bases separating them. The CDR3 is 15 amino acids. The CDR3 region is CASSLGGAQGETQYF. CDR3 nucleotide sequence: TGTGCCAGCAGTTTAGGAGGGGCCCAGGGAGAGACCCAGTACTTC.

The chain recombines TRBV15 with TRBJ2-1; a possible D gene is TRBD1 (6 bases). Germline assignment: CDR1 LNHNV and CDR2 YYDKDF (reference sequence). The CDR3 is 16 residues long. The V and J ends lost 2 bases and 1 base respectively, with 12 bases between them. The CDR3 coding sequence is TGTGCCACCAGCAGACGGACAGTCAGATCCTACAATGAGCAGTTCTTC. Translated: CATSRRTVRSYNEQFF.

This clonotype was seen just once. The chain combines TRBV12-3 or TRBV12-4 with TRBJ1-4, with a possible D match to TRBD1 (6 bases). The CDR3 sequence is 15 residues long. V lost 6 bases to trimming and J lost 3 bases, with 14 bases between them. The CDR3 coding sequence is TGTGCCAGCAGCCCGGGGGGCGGCCCTAATGAAAAACTGTTTTTT. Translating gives CASSPGGGPNEKLFF.

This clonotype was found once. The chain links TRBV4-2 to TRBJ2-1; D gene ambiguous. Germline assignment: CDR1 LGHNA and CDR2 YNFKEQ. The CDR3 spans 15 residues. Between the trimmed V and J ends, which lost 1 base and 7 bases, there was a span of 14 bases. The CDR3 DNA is TGTGCCAGCAGCCAAGCCCCGCCAGCGACGAATGAGCAGTTCTTC. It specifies CASSQAPPATNEQFF.

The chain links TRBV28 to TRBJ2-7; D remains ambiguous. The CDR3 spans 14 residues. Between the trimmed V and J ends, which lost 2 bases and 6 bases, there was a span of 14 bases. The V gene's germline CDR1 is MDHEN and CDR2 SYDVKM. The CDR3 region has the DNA TGTGCCAGCAGTTTAGGTCTCGTATCTTCCGAGCAGTACTTC. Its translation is CASSLGLVSSEQYF. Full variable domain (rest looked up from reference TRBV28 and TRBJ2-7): DVKVTQSSRYLVKRTGEKVFLECVQDMDHENMFWYRQDPGLGLRLIYFSYDVKMKEKGDIPEGYSVSREKKERFSLILESASTNQTSMYLCASSLGLVSSEQYFGPGTRLTVT.

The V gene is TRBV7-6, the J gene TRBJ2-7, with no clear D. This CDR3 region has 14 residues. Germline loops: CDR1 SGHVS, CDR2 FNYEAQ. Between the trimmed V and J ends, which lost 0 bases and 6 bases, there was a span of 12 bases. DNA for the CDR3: TGTGCCAGCAGCTTAGCTGGGCAACTTTCCGAGCAGTACTTC. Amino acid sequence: CASSLAGQLSEQYF.

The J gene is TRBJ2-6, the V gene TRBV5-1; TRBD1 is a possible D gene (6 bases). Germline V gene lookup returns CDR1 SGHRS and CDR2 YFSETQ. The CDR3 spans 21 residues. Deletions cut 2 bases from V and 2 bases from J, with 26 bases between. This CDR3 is CASSLMGLTTGSHPGANVLTF. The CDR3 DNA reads TGCGCCAGCAGCTTAATGGGTTTAACGACAGGATCCCACCCTGGGGCCAACGTCCTGACTTTC.

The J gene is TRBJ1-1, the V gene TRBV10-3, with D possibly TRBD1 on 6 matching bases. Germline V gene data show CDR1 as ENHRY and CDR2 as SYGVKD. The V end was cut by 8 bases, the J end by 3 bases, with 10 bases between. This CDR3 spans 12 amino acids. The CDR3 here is CAIGRGDTEAFF. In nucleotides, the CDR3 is TGTGCCATCGGCAGGGGAGACACTGAAGCTTTCTTT.

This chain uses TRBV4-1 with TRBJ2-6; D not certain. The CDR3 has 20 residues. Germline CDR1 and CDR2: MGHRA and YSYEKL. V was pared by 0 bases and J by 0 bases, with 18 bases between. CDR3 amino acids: CASSQEEFAGSSSGANVLTF. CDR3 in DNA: TGCGCCAGCAGCCAAGAAGAGTTCGCAGGATCAAGCTCTGGGGCCAACGTCCTGACTTTC.

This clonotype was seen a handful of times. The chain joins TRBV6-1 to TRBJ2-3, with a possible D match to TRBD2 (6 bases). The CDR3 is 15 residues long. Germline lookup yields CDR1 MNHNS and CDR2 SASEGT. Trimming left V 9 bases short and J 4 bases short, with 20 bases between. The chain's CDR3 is CASSKGLQAADTQYF. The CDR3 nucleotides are TGTGCCAGTTCGAAGGGACTTCAGGCGGCAGATACGCAGTATTTT.

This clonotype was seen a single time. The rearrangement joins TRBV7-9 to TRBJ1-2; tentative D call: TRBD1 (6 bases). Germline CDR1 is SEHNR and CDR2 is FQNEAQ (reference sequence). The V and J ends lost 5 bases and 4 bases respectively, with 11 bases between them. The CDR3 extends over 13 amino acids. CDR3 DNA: TGTGCCAGCAGCACCGGACAGAGCTATGGCTACACCTTC. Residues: CASSTGQSYGYTF.

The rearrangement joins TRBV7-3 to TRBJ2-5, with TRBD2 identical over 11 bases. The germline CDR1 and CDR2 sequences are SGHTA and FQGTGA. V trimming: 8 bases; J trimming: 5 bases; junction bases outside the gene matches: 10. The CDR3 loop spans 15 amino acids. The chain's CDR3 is CASSTSGAAGETQYF. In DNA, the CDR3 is TGTGCCAGCTCGACTAGCGGGGCTGCGGGGGAGACCCAGTACTTC.

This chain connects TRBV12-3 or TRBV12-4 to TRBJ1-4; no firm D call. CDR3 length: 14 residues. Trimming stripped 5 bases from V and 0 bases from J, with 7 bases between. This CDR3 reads CASSLIPTNEKLFF. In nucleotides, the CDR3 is TGTGCCAGCAGTCTGATTCCAACTAATGAAAAACTGTTTTTT.

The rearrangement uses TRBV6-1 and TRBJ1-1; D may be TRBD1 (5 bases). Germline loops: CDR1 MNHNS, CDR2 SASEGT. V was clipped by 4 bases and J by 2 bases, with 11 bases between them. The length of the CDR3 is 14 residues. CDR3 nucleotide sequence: TGTGCCAGCAGTGCGGGACGGATAAACACTGAAGCTTTCTTT. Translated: CASSAGRINTEAFF.